The entry below describes one T cell receptor (beta chain). The antigen it binds to is not known. No qualities accompany the bases; no much larger clone lies one base away. This sample is part of a study of T cell responses to AZD1222 COVID-19 vaccine (dated by TCRdb to the early 2020s). For the wider study: A total of approximately 240 trial participants underwent TCR sequencing, of whom 200 to 220 received two doses of AZD1222 and about 25 received two doses of the MenACWY control vaccine. Enrollment into the trials was organized by age into subgroups of 18-55, 56-69 and 70-plus years, and those subgroups contained approximately 160, 26 and 62 TCR-sequenced participants, respectively. Beyond this particular receptor, the publication reports: Nearly half of unique spike-specific TCRs reportedly recognized epitopes outside regions mutated in the B.1.351 and B.1.1.7 variants. In the small 56-69-year group, the increase in depth fell short of significance, most likely because of low power. Vaccine-associated CD4 TCRs spanned the whole spike protein, with dominant responses in regions 160-218 and 743-854. Only 5 to 7 AZD1222 recipients were SARS-CoV-2 seropositive at baseline, limiting conclusions about previously exposed vaccinees. After two AZD1222 doses, both the breadth and the depth of spike-specific TCRs were significantly higher than at day 0 and than in MenACWY recipients. Participants were mostly white British, with more females than males. The authors suggested clonal diversity may have been underestimated. Because no day 14 peak-response samples were available, repertoires were characterized only after the peak T cell response.

The CDR3 holds 16 amino acids from the cysteine to the phenylalanine. CDR3 DNA is the only sequence kept; it has 48 bases, read in frame from the first base. V loses 0 bases, J loses 0 bases, and the germline ends lie 6 bases apart. The germline V gene yields MNHEY for CDR1 and SVGAGI for CDR2. In the paper's terms, the time point label means: about 28 days (+/-7) after the second vaccine dose. AZD1222 recipients whose second dose came at about 4 weeks and those whose second dose came at about 12 weeks were combined into one group, since spike-specific TCR depth and breadth did not differ between the two schedules. Samples from vaccinated people were obtained from the UK trials COV001 and COV002, which included a single-blind randomized controlled phase 2/3 trial of AZD1222 (ChAdOx1 nCoV-19) in healthy adults. For TCRbeta chain sequencing, PBMC samples were collected from trial participants at day 0 and at day 28 after the second dose.

The CDR3 regions of human TCRbeta chains were subjected to immunosequencing. Per the source publication's procedure: Repertoire TCRs were checked for matches against a reference library of SARS-CoV-2-specific TCRs that had been generated using the MIRA antigen-specificity platform. Breadth was defined as the fraction of unique TCRs that were SARS-CoV-2-associated, and depth was defined as the fraction of total T cells that were SARS-CoV-2-associated. Using the MIRA data, every spike-specific TCR was mapped to the spike region that the TCR reacted to and assigned to either a CD4 or a CD8 class. Log10-transformed breadth and depth values were compared by one-way ANOVA with Sidak's multiple comparisons tests. Imported from immuneACCESS, the table was reduced by TCRdb to in-frame sequences with V and J called. These copies leave out some clones; in studies compared against another copy, an unresolved V gene accounts for under half, and the cause of the remainder is not known. V, J and clone size derive from that table, while D and trimming were established from the DNA sequence. For this sample the table gives roughly 120,000 clones, of which approximately 92% were detected only once. The biggest ten clones account for roughly 7.9% of the sample.

Sequenced here: peripheral blood, sampled 28 days after the second AZD1222 dose. The sequence links TRBV6-5 to TRBJ2-6, with no D gene named confidently. The sequence was obtained from an adult who received the AZD1222 COVID-19 vaccine. The CDR3 has the sequence CASSYSQSSGANVLTF. In nucleotides, the sequence is TGTGCCAGCAGTTACTCGCAGAGCTCTGGGGCCAACGTCCTGACTTTC.